This T cell receptor beta chain was obtained from a study of T-cell reconstitution after alpha-beta-depleted transplantation in children. Notes on the study in general: Recipient T cells and thymic progenitors that survived gave rise to the high TCRbeta diversity observed at day 60 in some patients. Several hundred graft clones that had expanded were reportedly the source of alpha-beta T cells about two months after transplant. Hyperexpanded clones declined; after one year, newly produced T cells mostly supplied diversity.

This CDR3 region has 14 residues. The germline V gene encodes CDR1 SGHRS and CDR2 YFSETQ. Trimming took off 6 bases at V and 0 bases at J, with 12 bases between the two ends. Preparation of the TCRbeta library involved a method that used unique molecular identifiers. MiXCR was run by TCRdb on the PCR reads, yielding one entry per CDR3 protein. The sample has about 980,000 distinct CDR3 sequences; 25% to 35% are singletons. As to this clonotype: The antigen remains unidentified.

The receptor was derived from a boy younger than two who had a stem cell transplant for SCID, so the T cells may come from the graft donor. This chain connects TRBV5-1 to TRBJ2-5, with D possibly being TRBD1 (6 bases). The sequences come from PBMCs, mostly from graft donor cells, collected 360 days after TCRalphabeta/CD19-depleted stem cell transplant. This chain's CDR3 is CASTAGTYQETQYF. The CDR3 bases are TGCGCCAGCACTGCCGGGACATACCAAGAGACCCAGTACTTC.